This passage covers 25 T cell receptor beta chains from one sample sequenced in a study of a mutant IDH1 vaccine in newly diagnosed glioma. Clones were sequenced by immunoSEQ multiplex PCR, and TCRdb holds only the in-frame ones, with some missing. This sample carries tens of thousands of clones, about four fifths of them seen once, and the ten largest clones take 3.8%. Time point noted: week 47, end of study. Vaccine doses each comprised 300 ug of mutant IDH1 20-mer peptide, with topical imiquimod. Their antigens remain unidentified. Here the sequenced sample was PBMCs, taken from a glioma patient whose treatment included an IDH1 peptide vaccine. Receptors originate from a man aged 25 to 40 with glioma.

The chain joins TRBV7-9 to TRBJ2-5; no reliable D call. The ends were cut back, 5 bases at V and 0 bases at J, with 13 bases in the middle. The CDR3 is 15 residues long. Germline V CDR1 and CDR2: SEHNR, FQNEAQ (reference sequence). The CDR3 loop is CASSPTQNHQETQYF. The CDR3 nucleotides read TGTGCCAGCAGCCCGACACAAAATCACCAAGAGACCCAGTACTTC. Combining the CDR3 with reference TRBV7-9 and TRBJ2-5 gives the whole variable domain DTGVSQNPRHKITKRGQNVTFRCDPISEHNRLYWYRQTLGQGPEFLTYFQNEAQLEKSRLLSDRFSAERPKGSFSTLEIQRTEQGDSAMYLCASSPTQNHQETQYFGPGTRLLVL.

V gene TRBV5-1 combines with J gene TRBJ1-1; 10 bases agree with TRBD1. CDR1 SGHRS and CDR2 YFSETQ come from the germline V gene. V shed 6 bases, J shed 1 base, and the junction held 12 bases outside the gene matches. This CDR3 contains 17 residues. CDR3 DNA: TGCGCCAGCAATTGGGGAGGACAGGGGGGAAGGAACACTGAAGCTTTCTTT. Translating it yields CASNWGGQGGRNTEAFF.

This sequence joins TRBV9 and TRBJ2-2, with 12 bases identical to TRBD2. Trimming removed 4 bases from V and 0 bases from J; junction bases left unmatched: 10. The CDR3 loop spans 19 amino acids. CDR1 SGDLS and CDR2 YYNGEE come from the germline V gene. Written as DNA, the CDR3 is TGTGCCAGCAGCTTCCTAGCGGGGGGGCCAGTCGCGAACACCGGGGAGCTGTTTTTT. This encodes CASSFLAGGPVANTGELFF.

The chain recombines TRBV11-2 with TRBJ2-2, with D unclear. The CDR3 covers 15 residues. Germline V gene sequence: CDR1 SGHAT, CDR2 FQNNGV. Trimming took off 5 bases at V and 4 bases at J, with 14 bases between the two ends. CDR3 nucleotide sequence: TGTGCCAGCAGCAGCCATAGGGCCAGCACCGGGGAGCTGTTTTTT. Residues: CASSSHRASTGELFF.

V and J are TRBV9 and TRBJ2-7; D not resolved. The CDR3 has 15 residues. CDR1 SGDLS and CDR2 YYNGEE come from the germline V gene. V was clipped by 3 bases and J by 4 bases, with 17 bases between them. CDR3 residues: CASSATSQVRYEQYF. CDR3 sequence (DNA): TGTGCCAGCAGCGCCACATCCCAAGTCAGATACGAGCAGTACTTC.

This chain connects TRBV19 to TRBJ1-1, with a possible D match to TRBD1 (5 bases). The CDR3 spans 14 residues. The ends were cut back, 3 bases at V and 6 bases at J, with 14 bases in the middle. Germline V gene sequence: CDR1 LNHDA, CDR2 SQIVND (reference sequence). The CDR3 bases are TGTGCCAGTAGTATGCCTTGGGGCAGGGCTGAAGCTTTCTTT. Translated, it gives CASSMPWGRAEAFF.

In nucleotides, the CDR3 is TGTGCCAGCAACCGGGAGCCAGGGAGGCCTAATGAAAAACTGTTTTTT. This gives the protein CASNREPGRPNEKLFF. The V call is TRBV6-7, the J call TRBJ1-4; D may be TRBD1 (5 bases). TRBV6-7 is flagged as an ORF with uncertain function. V lost 7 bases to trimming and J lost 3 bases, with 18 bases between them. The CDR3 is made up of 16 amino acids.

CDR3 in DNA: TGTGCCAGCAGCTTTTGGGCTAGCGGGTCGCGCTCCTACAATGAGCAGTTCTTC. It specifies CASSFWASGSRSYNEQFF. The chain has TRBV11-2 and TRBJ2-1; 8 bases align to TRBD2. Germline loops: CDR1 SGHAT, CDR2 FQNNGV. After removal of 3 bases from V and 0 bases from J, the junction contained 10 bases not matched to a gene. The CDR3 spans 18 residues.

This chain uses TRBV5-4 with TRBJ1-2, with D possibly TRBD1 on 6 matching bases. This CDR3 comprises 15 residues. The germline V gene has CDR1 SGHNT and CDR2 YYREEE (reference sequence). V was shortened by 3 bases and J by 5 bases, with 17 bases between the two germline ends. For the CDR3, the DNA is TGTGCCAGCAGCTATTCAGGAGGGGGGATTTATGGCTACACCTTC. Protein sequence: CASSYSGGGIYGYTF.

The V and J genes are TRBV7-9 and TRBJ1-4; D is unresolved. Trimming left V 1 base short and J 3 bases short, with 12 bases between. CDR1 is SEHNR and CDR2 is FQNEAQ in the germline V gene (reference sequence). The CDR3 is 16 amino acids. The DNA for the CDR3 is TGTGCCAGCAGCTTAGAAAGGGTGCAAGCTAATGAAAAACTGTTTTTT. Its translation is CASSLERVQANEKLFF.

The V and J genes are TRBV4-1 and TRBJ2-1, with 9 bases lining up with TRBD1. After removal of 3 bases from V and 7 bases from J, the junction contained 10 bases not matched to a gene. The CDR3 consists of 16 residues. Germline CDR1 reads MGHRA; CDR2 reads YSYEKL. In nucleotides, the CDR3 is TGCGCCAGCAGCCATTTCCCCCGGGACAGGGCGAATGAGCAGTTCTTC. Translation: CASSHFPRDRANEQFF.

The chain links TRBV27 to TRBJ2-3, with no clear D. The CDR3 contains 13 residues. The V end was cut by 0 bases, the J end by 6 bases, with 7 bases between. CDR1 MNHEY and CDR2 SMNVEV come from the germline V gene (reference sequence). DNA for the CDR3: TGTGCCAGCAGTTTATCGATTCTCGATACGCAGTATTTT. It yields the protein CASSLSILDTQYF.

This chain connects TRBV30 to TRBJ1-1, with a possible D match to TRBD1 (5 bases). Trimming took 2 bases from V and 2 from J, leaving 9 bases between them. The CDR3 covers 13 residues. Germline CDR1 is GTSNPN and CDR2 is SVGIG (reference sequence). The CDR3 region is CAWSTGRNTEAFF. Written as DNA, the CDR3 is TGTGCCTGGAGTACGGGGCGTAACACTGAAGCTTTCTTT.

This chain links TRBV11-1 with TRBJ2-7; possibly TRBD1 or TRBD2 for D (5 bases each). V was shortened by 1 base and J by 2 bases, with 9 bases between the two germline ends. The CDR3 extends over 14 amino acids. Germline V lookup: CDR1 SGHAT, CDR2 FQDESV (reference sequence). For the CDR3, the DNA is TGTGCCAGCAGCTTAGGAGGGGTAACCTACGAGCAGTACTTC. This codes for CASSLGGVTYEQYF. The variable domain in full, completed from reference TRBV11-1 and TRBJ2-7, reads EAEVAQSPRYKITEKSQAVAFWCDPISGHATLYWYRQILGQGPELLVQFQDESVVDDSQLPKDRFSAERLKGVDSTLKIQPAELGDSAMYLCASSLGGVTYEQYFGPGTRLTVT.

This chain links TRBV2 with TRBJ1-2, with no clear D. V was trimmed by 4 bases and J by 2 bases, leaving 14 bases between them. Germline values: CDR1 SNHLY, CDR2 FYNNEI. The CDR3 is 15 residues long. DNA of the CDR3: TGTGCCAGCAGTGTATCAGGAATTGGGAACTATGGCTACACCTTC. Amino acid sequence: CASSVSGIGNYGYTF. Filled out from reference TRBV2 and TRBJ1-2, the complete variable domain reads EPEVTQTPSHQVTQMGQEVILRCVPISNHLYFYWYRQILGQKVEFLVSFYNNEISEKSEIFDDQFSVERPDGSNFTLKIRSTKLEDSAMYFCASSVSGIGNYGYTFGSGTRLTVV.

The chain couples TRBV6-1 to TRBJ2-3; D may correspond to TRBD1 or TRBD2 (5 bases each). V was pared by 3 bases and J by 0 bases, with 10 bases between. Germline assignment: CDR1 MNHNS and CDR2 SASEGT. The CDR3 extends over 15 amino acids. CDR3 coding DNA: TGTGCCAGCAGTGACCGGGACGGGAGCACAGATACGCAGTATTTT. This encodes CASSDRDGSTDTQYF.

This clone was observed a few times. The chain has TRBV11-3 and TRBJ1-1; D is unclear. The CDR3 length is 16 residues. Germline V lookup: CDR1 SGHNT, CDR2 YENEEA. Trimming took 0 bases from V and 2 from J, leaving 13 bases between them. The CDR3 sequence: CASSLDGRAGNTEAFF. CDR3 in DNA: TGTGCCAGCAGCTTAGATGGGAGGGCCGGAAACACTGAAGCTTTCTTT.

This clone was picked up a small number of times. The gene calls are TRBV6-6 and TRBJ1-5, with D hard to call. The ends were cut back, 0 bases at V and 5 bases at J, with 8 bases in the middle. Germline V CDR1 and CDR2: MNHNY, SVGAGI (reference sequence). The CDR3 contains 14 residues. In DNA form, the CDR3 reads TGTGCCAGCAGTTACTCCGATGGGCATCAGCCCCAGCATTTT. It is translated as CASSYSDGHQPQHF.

The CDR3 coding sequence is TGTGCCACCAGCAGAACGACAGGCACAGATACGCAGTATTTT. Translation: CATSRTTGTDTQYF. The chain has TRBV15 and TRBJ2-3; a weak D match, TRBD1 (5 bases). The germline V gene encodes CDR1 LNHNV and CDR2 YYDKDF (reference sequence). The V end was cut by 2 bases, the J end by 1 base, with 7 bases between. This CDR3 is built from 14 residues.

For the CDR3, the DNA is TGTGCCAGCAGCTTGGCTCTTCGGGTACAGGGCGAGCAGTACTTC. Translated: CASSLALRVQGEQYF. The chain carries TRBV5-8 and TRBJ2-7; D may be TRBD1 (6 bases). Germline CDR1 and CDR2: SGHTS and YDEGEE. The CDR3 has 15 residues. Trimming removed 0 bases from V and 6 bases from J, with 16 bases in between.

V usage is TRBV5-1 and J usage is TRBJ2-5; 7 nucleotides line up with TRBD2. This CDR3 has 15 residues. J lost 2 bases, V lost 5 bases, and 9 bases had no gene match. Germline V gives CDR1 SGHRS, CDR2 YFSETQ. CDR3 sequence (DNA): TGCGCCAGCAGAACAGTGACTAGCCTTCAAGAGACCCAGTACTTC. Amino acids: CASRTVTSLQETQYF.

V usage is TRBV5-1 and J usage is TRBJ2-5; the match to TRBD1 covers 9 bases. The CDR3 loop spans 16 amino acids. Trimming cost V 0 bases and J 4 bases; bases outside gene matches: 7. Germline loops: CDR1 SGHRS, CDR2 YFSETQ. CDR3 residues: CASSLEAGTGLETQYF. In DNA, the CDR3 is TGCGCCAGCAGCTTGGAAGCCGGGACAGGGTTAGAGACCCAGTACTTC.

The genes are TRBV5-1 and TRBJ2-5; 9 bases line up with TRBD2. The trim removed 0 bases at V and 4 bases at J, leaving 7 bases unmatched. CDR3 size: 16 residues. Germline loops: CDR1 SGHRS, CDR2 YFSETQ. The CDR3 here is CASSLVWRGGGETQYF. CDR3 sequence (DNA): TGCGCCAGCAGCTTGGTCTGGCGGGGGGGCGGAGAGACCCAGTACTTC.

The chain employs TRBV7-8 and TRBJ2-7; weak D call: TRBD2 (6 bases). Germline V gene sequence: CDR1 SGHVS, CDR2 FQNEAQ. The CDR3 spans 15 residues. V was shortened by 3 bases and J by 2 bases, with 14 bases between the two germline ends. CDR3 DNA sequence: TGTGCCAGCAGCTTTCCGGGACTCCTAACCTACGAGCAGTACTTC. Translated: CASSFPGLLTYEQYF. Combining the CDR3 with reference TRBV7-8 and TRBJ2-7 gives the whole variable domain GAGVSQSPRYKVAKRGQDVALRCDPISGHVSLFWYQQALGQGPEFLTYFQNEAQLDKSGLPSDRFFAERPEGSVSTLKIQRTQQEDSAVYLCASSFPGLLTYEQYFGPGTRLTVT.

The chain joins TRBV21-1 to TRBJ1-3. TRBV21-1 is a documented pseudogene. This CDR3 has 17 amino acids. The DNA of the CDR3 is TGTGCCAGCAGCAAAGCGCGTAGGATTTGCTCTGGAAACACCATATATTTT. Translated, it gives CASSKARRICSGNTIYF.